This T cell receptor (beta chain) is from a study of early T cells in non-severe SARS-CoV-2 infection. For the study at large: Chains stayed unpaired after sequencing of bulk RNA from unsorted whole blood.

Notes on the study in general: A preference for anti-spike CD8 responses marked VDJdb matching, which missed private and CD4 specificities.

The CDR3 totals 12 residues. The V and J ends lost 6 bases and 5 bases respectively, with 9 bases between them. The germline gives CDR1 SNHLY, CDR2 FYNNEI. The protocol attached unique molecular identifiers to individual cDNA molecules. TCRdb reprocessed the 5' RACE reads via MiXCR and lists one record per CDR3 protein. This sample has 70,000 to 85,000 distinct CDR3 sequences; 12% occur once, and the top ten carry 15%. This clonotype was seen a handful of times. Its matching antigen is unknown. This material consisted of whole blood, taken at baseline. This chain joins TRBV2 and TRBJ2-3; D may correspond to TRBD1 or TRBD2 (5 bases each). The clonotype was recovered from an adult who was a healthcare worker with PCR-confirmed SARS-CoV-2 infection or an uninfected control (not recorded which). The donor label of this sample is uncertain. CDR3 sequence (DNA): TGTGCCAGCAGACAGGACTTAGATACGCAGTATTTT. Its protein product is CASRQDLDTQYF.